This is a list of T cell receptor beta chains from one sample in a study of T cell responses to AZD1222 COVID-19 vaccine. Clones were sequenced by immunoSEQ multiplex PCR, and TCRdb holds only the in-frame ones, with some missing. The sample consists of some 140,000 clones, around 90% of them appearing once. Specimen: peripheral blood, collected on day 0 of AZD1222 vaccination. The source is an adult in good health. Each CDR3 is given with its conserved first and last residue. Each record gives: D gene, J gene, clone size, V gene, CDR3 protein, CDR3 DNA. The D gene is left open where the match is weak. Rows give clone size only sometimes, using once, few, many, or a class for an expanded clone.

>-|TRBJ1-3|-|TRBV15
CATSRDRRQQYSGNTIYF
TGTGCCACCAGCAGAGATCGGAGACAGCAATACTCTGGAAACACCATATATTTT
>-|TRBJ1-2|-|TRBV10-3
CAISDRNYGYTF
TGTGCCATCAGTGACAGAAACTATGGCTACACCTTC
>-|TRBJ2-1|-|TRBV4-2
CASSQDRQGYLDEQFF
TGTGCCAGCAGCCAAGATCGGCAGGGGTATTTGGATGAGCAGTTCTTC
>-|TRBJ1-2|-|TRBV3-1/TRBV3-2
CASSQELRRGYTF
TGTGCCAGCAGCCAAGAGCTGAGACGAGGCTACACCTTC
>-|TRBJ2-6|-|TRBV2
CASADSGANVLTF
TGTGCCAGCGCCGATTCTGGGGCCAACGTCCTGACTTTC
>-|TRBJ2-6|-|TRBV29-1
CSVSKAQGTGANVLTF
TGCAGCGTTTCGAAGGCTCAGGGTACTGGGGCCAACGTCCTGACTTTC
>TRBD1|TRBJ2-6|-|TRBV15
CATSPGQGLSGANVLTF
TGTGCCACCAGCCCCGGACAGGGCCTCTCTGGGGCCAACGTCCTGACTTTC
>-|TRBJ1-1|-|TRBV2
CASTQDSNTEAFF
TGTGCCAGCACCCAAGACAGCAACACTGAAGCTTTCTTT
>-|TRBJ1-1|-|TRBV11-2
CASSFGGRGDTEAFF
TGTGCCAGCAGCTTCGGGGGGCGCGGGGACACTGAAGCTTTCTTT
>TRBD1|TRBJ2-7|-|TRBV5-6
CASSRGQGAEQYF
TGTGCCAGCAGTCGCGGACAGGGCGCCGAGCAGTACTTC
>-|TRBJ2-7|-|TRBV5-8
CASSLEVGTYEQYF
TGTGCCAGCAGCTTGGAAGTCGGAACCTACGAGCAGTACTTC
>-|TRBJ1-1|-|TRBV20-1
CSATDRIIAFF
TGCAGTGCCACGGACAGAATTATTGCTTTCTTT
>TRBD1|TRBJ1-2|-|TRBV11-3
CASSSTGIGYTF
TGTGCCAGCAGCTCGACAGGGATCGGCTACACCTTC
>-|TRBJ2-1|-|TRBV7-9
CASSLFRGNEQFF
TGTGCCAGCAGCCTTTTCCGGGGGAATGAGCAGTTCTTC
>TRBD1|TRBJ1-2|-|TRBV3-1/TRBV3-2
CASSRTGAAGYTF
TGTGCCAGCAGCCGGACAGGGGCGGCGGGCTACACCTTC
>-|TRBJ2-7|-|TRBV28
CASSGRMTGLYYEQYF
TGTGCCAGCAGTGGACGAATGACAGGACTCTATTACGAGCAGTACTTC
>-|TRBJ2-1|-|TRBV27
CASRSSVGGANEQFF
TGTGCCAGCAGATCGTCTGTTGGGGGCGCCAATGAGCAGTTCTTC
>TRBD2|TRBJ2-1|once|TRBV24-1
CATSDVTSAYNEQFF
TGTGCCACCAGTGACGTGACTAGCGCATACAATGAGCAGTTCTTC
>-|TRBJ2-5|-|TRBV21-1
CASKGEVAEETQYF
TGTGCCAGCAAGGGAGAGGTAGCCGAAGAGACCCAGTACTTC
>-|TRBJ1-5|-|TRBV7-2
CASSLGVVGSGQPQHF
TGTGCCAGCAGCTTGGGAGTCGTTGGATCTGGACAGCCCCAGCATTTT
>-|TRBJ1-2|-|TRBV28
CASSSVSGITTWGYTF
TGTGCCAGCAGTTCGGTGTCCGGGATAACTACTTGGGGCTACACCTTC
>-|TRBJ1-1|-|TRBV21-1
CASSLDRGGTEAFF
TGTGCCAGCAGTTTAGACAGGGGGGGCACTGAAGCTTTCTTT